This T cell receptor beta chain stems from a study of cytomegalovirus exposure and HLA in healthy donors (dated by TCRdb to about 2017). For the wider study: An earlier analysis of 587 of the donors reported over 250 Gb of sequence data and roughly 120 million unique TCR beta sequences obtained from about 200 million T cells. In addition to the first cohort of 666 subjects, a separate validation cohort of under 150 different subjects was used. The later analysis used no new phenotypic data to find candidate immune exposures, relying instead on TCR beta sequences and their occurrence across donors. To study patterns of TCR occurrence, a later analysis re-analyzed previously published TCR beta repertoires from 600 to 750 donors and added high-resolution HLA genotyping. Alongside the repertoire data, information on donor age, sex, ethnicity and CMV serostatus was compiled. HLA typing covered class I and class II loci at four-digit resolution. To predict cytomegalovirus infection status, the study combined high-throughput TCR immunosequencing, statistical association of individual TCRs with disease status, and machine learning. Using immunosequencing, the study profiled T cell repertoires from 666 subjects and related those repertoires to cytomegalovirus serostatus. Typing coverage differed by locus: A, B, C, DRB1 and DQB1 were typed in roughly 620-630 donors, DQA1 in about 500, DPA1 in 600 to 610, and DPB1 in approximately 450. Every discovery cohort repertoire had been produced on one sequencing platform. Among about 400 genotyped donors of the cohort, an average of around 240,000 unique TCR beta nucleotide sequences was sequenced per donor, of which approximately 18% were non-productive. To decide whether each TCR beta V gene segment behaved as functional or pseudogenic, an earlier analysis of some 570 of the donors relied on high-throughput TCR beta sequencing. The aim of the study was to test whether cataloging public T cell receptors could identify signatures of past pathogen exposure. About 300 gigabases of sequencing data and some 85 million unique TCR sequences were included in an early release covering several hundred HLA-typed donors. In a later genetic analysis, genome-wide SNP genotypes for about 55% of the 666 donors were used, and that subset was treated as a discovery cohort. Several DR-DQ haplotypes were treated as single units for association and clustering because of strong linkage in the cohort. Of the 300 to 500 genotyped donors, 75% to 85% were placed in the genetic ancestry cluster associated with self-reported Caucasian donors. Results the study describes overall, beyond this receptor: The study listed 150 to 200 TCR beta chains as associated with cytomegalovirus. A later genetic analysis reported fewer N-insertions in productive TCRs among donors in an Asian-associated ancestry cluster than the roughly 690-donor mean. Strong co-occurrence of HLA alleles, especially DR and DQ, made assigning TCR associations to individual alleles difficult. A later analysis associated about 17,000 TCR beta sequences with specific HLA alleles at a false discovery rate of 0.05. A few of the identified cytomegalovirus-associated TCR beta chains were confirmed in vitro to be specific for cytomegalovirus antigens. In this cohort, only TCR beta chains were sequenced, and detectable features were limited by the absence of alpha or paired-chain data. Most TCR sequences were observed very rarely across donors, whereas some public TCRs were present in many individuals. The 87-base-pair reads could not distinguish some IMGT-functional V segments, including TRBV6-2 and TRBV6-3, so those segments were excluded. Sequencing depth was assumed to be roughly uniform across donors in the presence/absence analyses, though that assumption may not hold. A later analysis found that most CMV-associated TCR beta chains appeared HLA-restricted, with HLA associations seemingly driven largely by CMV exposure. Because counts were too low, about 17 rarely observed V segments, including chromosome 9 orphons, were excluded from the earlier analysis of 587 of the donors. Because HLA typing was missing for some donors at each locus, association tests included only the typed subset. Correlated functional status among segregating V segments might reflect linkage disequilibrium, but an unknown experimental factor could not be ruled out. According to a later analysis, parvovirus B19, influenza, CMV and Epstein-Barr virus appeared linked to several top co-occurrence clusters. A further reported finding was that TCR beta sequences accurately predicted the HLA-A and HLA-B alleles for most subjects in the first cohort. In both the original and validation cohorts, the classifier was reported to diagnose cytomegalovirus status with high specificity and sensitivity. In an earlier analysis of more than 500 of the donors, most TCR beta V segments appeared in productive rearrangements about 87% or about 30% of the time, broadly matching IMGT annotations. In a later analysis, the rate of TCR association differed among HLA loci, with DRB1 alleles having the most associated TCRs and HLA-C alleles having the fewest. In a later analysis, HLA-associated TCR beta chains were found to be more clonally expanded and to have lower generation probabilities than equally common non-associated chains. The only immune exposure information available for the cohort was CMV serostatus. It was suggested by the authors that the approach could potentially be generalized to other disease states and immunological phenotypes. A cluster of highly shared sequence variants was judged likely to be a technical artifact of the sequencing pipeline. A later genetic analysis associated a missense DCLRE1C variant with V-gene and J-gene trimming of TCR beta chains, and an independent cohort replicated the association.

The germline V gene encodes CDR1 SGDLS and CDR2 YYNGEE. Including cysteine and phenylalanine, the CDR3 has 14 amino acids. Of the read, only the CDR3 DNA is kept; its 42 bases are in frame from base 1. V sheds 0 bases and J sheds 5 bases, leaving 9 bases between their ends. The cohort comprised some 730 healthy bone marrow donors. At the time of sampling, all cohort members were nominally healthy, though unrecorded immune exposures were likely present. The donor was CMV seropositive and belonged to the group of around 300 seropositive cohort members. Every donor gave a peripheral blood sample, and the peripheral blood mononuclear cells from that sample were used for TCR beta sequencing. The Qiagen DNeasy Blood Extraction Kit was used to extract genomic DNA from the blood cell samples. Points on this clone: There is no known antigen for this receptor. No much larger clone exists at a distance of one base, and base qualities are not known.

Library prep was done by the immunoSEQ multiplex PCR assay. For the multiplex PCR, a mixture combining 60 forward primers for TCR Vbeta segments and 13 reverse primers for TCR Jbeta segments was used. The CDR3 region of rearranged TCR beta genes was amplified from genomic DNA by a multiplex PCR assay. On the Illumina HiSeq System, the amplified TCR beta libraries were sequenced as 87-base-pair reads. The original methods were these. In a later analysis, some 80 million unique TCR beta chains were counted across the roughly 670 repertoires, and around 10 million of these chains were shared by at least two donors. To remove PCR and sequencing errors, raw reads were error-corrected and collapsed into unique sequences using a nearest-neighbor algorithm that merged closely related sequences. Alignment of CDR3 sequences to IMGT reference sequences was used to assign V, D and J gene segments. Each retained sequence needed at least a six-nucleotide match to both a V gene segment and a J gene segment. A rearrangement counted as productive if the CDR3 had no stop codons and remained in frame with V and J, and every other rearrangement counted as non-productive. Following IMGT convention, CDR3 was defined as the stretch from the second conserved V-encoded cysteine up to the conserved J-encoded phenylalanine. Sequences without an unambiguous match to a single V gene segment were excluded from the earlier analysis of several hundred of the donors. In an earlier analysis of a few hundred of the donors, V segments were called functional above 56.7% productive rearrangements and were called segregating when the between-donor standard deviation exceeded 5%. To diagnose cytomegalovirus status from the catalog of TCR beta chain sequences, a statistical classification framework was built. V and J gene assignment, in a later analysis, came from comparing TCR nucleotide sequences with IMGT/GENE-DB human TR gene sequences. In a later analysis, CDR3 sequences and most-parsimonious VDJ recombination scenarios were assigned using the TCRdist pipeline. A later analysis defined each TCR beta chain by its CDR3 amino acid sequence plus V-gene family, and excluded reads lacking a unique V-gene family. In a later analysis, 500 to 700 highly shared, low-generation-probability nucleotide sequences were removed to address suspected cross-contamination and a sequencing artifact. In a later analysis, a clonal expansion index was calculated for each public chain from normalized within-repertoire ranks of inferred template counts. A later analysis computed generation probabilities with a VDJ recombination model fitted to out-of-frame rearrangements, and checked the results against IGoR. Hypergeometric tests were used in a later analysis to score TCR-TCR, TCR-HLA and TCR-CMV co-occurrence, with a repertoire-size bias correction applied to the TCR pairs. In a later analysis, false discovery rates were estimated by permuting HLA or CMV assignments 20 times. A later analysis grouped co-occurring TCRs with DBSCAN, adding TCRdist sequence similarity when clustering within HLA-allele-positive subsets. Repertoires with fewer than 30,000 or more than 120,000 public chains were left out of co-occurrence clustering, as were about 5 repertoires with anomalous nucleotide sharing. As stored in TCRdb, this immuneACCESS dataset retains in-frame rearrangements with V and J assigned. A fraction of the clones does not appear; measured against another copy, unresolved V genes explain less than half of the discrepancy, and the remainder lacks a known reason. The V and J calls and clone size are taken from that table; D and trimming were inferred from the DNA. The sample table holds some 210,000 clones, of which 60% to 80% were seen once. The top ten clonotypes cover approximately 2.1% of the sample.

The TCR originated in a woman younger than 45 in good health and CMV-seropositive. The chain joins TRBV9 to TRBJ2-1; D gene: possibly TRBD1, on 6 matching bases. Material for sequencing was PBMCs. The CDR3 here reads CASSVGTDNNEQFF. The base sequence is TGTGCCAGCAGCGTAGGGACAGACAACAATGAGCAGTTCTTC.